This is a list of T cell receptor beta chains from one sample in a study of shared clonotypes between healthy human individuals. Some clones are missing from TCRdb's copy, which holds only in-frame ones; the method was immunoSEQ multiplex PCR. The table lists some 2,100,000 clones, 95% of them singletons, with 0.13% in the top ten. The sample comprised naive CD4+ T cells sorted from blood. These receptors were obtained from a man aged 18 to 35 in good health. The CDR3 runs from the conserved cysteine through the conserved F or W. The order of the fields is J gene, D gene, V gene, CDR3 length, clone size, CDR3 protein, CDR3 DNA. A D gene is named only where the DNA matches it firmly. Expanded clones are given a class, and other clones once, few, many or no size at all.

>TRBJ2-1|NA|TRBV5-1|19|NA
CASSLGKPTARSSYNEQFF
TGCGCCAGCAGCTTGGGAAAACCGACAGCCCGAAGCTCCTACAATGAGCAGTTCTTC
>TRBJ1-3|NA|TRBV19|15|NA
CASTLRGTIGNTIYF
TGTGCCAGTACCCTACGGGGAACGATTGGAAACACCATATATTTT
>TRBJ2-1|NA|TRBV14|12|NA
CASSQVYNEQFF
TGTGCCAGCAGCCAAGTTTACAATGAGCAGTTCTTC
>TRBJ2-1|TRBD2|TRBV7-8|12|NA
CASSSTSGPQFF
TGTGCCAGCAGCTCCACTAGCGGACCCCAGTTCTTC
>TRBJ2-7|NA|TRBV6-6|13|once
CASSYEGKYEQYF
TGTGCCAGCAGTTACGAGGGAAAGTACGAGCAGTACTTC
>TRBJ1-1|NA|TRBV21-1|16|NA
CASSKAKVTGNTEAFF
TGTGCCAGCAGCAAAGCAAAGGTGACGGGGAACACTGAAGCTTTCTTT
>TRBJ2-1|TRBD2|TRBV20-1|11|once
CSAPNGGREFF
TGCAGTGCCCCCAATGGGGGGAGGGAGTTCTTC
>TRBJ2-1|NA|TRBV6-6|13|NA
CASSYGGANEQFF
TGTGCCAGCAGTTACGGGGGGGCAAATGAGCAGTTCTTC
>TRBJ2-1|TRBD2|TRBV10-3|16|NA
CAISDSSGNSYNEQFF
TGTGCCATCAGTGACTCTAGCGGGAACTCCTACAATGAGCAGTTCTTC
>TRBJ1-1|NA|TRBV4-3|15|NA
CASSQGSPGETEAFF
TGCGCCAGCAGCCAAGGAAGCCCGGGGGAAACTGAAGCTTTCTTT
>TRBJ2-2|NA|TRBV19|16|NA
CASSKTEKINTGELFF
TGTGCCAGTAGTAAGACAGAGAAAATCAACACCGGGGAGCTGTTTTTT
>TRBJ2-1|TRBD2|TRBV2|15|NA
CASSDELAGVGEQFF
TGTGCCAGCAGTGACGAACTAGCGGGAGTCGGTGAGCAGTTCTTC
>TRBJ1-1|NA|TRBV10-2|14|NA
CASSEGGWGTEAFF
TGCGCCAGCAGTGAGGGGGGATGGGGCACTGAAGCTTTCTTT
>TRBJ2-1|TRBD2|TRBV9|20|NA
CASSVGVLGLAGGYSREQFF
TGTGCCAGCAGCGTAGGGGTTTTGGGACTAGCGGGGGGCTACTCGAGGGAGCAGTTCTTC
>TRBJ2-7|TRBD2|TRBV11-2|13|NA
CASSWTSVSEQYF
TGTGCCAGCAGCTGGACTAGCGTGAGCGAGCAGTACTTC
>TRBJ2-7|TRBD2|TRBV11-2|15|once
CASSLVTSGRYEQYF
TGTGCCAGCAGCTTAGTCACTAGCGGGAGGTACGAGCAGTACTTC
>TRBJ2-1|NA|TRBV6-4|13|NA
CASSAGLYNEQFF
TGTGCCAGCAGTGCGGGGCTTTACAATGAGCAGTTCTTC
>TRBJ2-1|TRBD2|TRBV4-1|18|NA
CASSQEGLAGGIYNEQFF
TGCGCCAGCAGCCAAGAAGGACTAGCGGGAGGAATTTACAATGAGCAGTTCTTC
>TRBJ1-2|NA|TRBV11-2|14|NA
CASSLSTGLWGYTF
TGTGCCAGCAGCTTATCGACAGGCCTATGGGGCTACACCTTC
>TRBJ2-7|TRBD2|TRBV6-1|16|NA
CASSEFPSGTGSEQYF
TGTGCCAGCAGTGAATTTCCTAGCGGGACCGGGAGCGAGCAGTACTTC
>TRBJ1-1|NA|TRBV5-1|14|NA
CASSLEGARTEAFF
TGCGCCAGCAGCTTGGAAGGGGCGCGGACTGAAGCTTTCTTT
>TRBJ2-7|NA|TRBV18|13|NA
CASTRDRGYEQYF
TGTGCCAGCACACGGGACCGCGGCTACGAGCAGTACTTC
>TRBJ2-7|TRBD2|TRBV6-6|15|NA
CASSYEGLAGNEQYF
TGTGCCAGCAGTTATGAGGGGCTAGCGGGAAACGAGCAGTACTTC
>TRBJ1-6|NA|TRBV5-1|15|once
CASRDRQVDNSPLHF
TGCGCCAGCAGAGATCGACAGGTAGACAATTCACCCCTCCACTTT
>TRBJ2-2|NA|TRBV5-1|16|NA
CASSLAPGSGTGELFF
TGCGCCAGCAGCTTGGCCCCGGGAAGTGGAACCGGGGAGCTGTTTTTT
>TRBJ2-7|TRBD2|TRBV6-5|14|NA
CASRSLAGVYEQYF
TGTGCCAGCAGGTCGCTAGCGGGAGTGTACGAGCAGTACTTC
>TRBJ2-1|NA|TRBV27|16|NA
CASRPLWGLTYNEQFF
TGTGCCAGCAGACCCTTATGGGGCTTGACGTACAATGAGCAGTTCTTC
>TRBJ1-6|NA|TRBV18|14|NA
CASSPGAVNSPLHF
TGTGCCAGCTCACCAGGAGCAGTTAATTCACCCCTCCACTTT
>TRBJ2-7|TRBD1|TRBV28|15|NA
CASSSPGQGSYEQYF
TGTGCCAGCAGTTCGCCGGGACAGGGCTCCTACGAGCAGTACTTC